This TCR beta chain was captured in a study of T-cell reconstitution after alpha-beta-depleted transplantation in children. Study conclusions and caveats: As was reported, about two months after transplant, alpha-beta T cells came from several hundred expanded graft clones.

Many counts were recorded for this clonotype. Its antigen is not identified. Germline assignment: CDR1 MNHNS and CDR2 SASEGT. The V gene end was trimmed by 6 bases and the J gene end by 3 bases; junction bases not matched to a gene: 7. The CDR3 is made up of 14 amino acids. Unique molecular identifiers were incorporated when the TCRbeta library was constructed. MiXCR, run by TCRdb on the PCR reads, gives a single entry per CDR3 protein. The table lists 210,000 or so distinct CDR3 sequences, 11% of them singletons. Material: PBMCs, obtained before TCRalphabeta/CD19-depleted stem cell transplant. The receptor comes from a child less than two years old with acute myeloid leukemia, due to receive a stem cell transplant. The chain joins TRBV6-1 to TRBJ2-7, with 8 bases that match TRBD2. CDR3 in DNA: TGTGCCAGCAGCCGGGTTAGCGGGGACTACGAGCAGTACTTC. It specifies CASSRVSGDYEQYF.